Below, 2 T cell receptor beta chains from the same sample are listed, as sequenced in a study of blood T cell repertoires in COVID-19. This table comes from immunoSEQ multiplex PCR, and its TCRdb copy is limited to in-frame clones, with some not included. The sample has around 72,000 clones, roughly 90% seen once. The sample was peripheral blood. The receptors derive from a middle-aged man with acute or convalescent COVID-19.

The rearrangement links TRBV5-1 to TRBJ2-7; tentatively, D is TRBD1 (6 bases). CDR1 is SGHRS, CDR2 YFSETQ, per germline. The CDR3 is 14 residues long. V lost 0 bases and J lost 7, with 14 bases in between. The CDR3 DNA reads TGCGCCAGCAGCTTGGCAGGGGCGGTGGGTGAGCAGTACTTC. It specifies CASSLAGAVGEQYF.

J is TRBJ2-1 and V is TRBV9, with D possibly being TRBD2 (5 bases). Germline V gives CDR1 SGDLS, CDR2 YYNGEE. Trimming cost V 5 bases and J 0 bases, with 15 bases left between them. The CDR3 extends over 16 amino acids. CDR3: CASSQMGSSSYNEQFF. The CDR3 nucleotides are TGTGCCAGCAGTCAAATGGGGAGTAGCTCCTACAATGAGCAGTTCTTC. Full variable domain (rest looked up from reference TRBV9 and TRBJ2-1): DSGVTQTPKHLITATGQRVTLRCSPRSGDLSVYWYQQSLDQGLQFLIQYYNGEERAKGNILERFSAQQFPDLHSELNLSSLELGDSALYFCASSQMGSSSYNEQFFGPGTRLTVL.